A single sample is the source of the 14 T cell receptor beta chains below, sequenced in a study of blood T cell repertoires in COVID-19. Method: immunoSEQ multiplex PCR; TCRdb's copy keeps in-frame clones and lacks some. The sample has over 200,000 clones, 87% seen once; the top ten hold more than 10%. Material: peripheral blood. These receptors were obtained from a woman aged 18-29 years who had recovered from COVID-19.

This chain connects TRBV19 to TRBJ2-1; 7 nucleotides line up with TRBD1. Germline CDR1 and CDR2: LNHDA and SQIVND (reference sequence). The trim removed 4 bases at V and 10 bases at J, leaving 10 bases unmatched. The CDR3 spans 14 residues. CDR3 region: CASSNRGTLGEQFF. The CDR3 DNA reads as TGTGCCAGTAGTAACAGGGGAACATTAGGGGAGCAGTTCTTC.

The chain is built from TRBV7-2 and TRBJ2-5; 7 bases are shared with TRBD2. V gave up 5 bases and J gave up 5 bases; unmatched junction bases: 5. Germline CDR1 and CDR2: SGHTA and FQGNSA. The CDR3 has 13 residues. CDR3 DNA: TGTGCCAGCAGCGCAGGGACTATGGAGACCCAGTACTTC. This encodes CASSAGTMETQYF.

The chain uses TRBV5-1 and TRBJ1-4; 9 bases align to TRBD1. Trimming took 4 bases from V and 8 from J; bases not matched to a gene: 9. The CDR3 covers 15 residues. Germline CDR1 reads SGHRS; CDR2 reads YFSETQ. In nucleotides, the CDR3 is TGCGCCAGCAGCGACACAGGGGGCGCCGGGGAAAAACTGTTTTTT. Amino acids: CASSDTGGAGEKLFF.

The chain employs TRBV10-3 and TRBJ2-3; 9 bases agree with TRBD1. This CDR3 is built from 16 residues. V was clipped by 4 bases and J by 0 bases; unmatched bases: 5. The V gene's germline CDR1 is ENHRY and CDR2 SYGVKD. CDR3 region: CAISAGTGLSTDTQYF. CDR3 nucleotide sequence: TGTGCCATCAGTGCTGGGACAGGGCTTAGCACAGATACGCAGTATTTT.

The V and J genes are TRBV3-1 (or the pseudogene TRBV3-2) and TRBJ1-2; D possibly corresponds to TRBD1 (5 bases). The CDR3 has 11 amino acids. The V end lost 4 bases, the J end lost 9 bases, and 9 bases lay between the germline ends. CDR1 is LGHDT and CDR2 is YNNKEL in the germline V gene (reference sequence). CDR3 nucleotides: TGTGCCAGCAGCCTGACAGATCGCTACACCTTC. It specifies CASSLTDRYTF.

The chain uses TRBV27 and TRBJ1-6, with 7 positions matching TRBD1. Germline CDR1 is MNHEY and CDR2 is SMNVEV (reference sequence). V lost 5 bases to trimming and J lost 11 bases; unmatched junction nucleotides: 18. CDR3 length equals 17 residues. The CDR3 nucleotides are TGTGCCAGCAGTCTAACGGGACAGAAAAGGAGGATGACACCCCTCCACTTT. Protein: CASSLTGQKRRMTPLHF.

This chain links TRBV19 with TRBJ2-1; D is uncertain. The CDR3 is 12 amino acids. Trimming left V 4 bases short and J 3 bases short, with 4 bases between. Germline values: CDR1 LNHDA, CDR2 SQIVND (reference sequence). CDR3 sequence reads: CASSNSYNEQFF. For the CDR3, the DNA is TGTGCCAGTAGTAACAGCTACAATGAGCAGTTCTTC.

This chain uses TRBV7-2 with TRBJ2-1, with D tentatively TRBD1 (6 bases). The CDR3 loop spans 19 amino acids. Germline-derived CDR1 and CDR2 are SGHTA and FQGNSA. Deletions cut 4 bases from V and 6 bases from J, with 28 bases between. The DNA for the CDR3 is TGTGCCAGCAGCTCTCCTCCTCAGACAGGCGACTCCTCGGCCAATGAGCAGTTCTTC. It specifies CASSSPPQTGDSSANEQFF.

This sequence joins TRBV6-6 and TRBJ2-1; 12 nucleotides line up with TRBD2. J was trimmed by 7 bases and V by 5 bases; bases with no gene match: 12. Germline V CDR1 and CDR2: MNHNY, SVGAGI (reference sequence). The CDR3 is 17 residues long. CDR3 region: CASSPQPGTSGYNEQFF. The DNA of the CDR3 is TGTGCCAGCAGTCCCCAACCCGGGACTAGCGGGTATAATGAGCAGTTCTTC.

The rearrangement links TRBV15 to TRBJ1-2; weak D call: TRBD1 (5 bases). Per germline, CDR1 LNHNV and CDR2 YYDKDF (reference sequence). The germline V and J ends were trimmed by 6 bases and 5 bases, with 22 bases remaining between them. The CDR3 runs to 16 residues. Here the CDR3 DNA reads TGTGCCACCAGTACCACGGCGGGTTCCGGGGGTTATGGCTACACCTTC. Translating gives CATSTTAGSGGYGYTF.

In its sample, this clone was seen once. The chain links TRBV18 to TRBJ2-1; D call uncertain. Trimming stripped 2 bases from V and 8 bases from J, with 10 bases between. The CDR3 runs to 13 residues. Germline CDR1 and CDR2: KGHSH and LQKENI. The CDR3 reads CASSPFLVDEQFF. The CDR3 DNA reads TGTGCCAGCTCACCATTTCTCGTCGATGAGCAGTTCTTC.

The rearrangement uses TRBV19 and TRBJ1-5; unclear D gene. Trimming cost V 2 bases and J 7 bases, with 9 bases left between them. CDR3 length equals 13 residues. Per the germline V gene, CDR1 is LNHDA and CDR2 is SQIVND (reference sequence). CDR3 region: CASSIPGGQPQHF. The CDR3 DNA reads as TGTGCCAGTAGTATACCAGGAGGACAGCCCCAGCATTTT.

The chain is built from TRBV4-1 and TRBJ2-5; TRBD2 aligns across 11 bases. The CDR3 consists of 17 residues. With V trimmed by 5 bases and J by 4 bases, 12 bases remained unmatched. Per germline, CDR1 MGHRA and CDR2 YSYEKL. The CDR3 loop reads CASSNPPTSGSAETQYF. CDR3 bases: TGCGCCAGCAGCAACCCTCCTACTAGCGGGAGTGCAGAGACCCAGTACTTC.

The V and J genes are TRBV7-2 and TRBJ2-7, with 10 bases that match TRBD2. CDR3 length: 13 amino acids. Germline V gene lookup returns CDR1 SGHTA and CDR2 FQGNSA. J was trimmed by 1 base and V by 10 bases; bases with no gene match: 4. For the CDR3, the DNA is TGTGCCACCAGAGCGGGAGGGTCCTACGAGCAGTACTTC. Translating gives CATRAGGSYEQYF.